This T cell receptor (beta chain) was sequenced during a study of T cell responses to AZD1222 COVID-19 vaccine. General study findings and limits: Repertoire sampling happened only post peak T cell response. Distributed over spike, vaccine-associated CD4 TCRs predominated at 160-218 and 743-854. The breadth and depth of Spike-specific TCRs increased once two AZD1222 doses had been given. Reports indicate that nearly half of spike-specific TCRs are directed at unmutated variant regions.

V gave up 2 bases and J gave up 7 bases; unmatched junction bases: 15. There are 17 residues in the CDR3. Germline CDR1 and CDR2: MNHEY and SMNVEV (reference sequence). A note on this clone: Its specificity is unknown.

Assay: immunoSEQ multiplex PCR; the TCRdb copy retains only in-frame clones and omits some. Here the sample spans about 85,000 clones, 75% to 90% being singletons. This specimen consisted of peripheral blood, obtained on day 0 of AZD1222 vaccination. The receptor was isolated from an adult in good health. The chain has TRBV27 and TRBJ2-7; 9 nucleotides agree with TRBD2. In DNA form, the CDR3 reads TGTGCCAGCAGTTTAAGACCCGTAGCGGGAGTCCGGGGTGAGCAGTACTTC. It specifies CASSLRPVAGVRGEQYF.